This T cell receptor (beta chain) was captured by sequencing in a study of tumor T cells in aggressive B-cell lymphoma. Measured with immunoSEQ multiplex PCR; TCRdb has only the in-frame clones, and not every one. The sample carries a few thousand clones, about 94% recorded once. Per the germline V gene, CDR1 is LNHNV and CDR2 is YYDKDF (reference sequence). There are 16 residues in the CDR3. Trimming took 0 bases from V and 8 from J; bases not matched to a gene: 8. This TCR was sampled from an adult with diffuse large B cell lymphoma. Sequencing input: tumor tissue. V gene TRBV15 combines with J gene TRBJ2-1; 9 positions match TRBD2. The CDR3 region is CATSRDGSGRSDEQFF. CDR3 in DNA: TGTGCCACCAGCAGAGATGGTAGCGGGAGAAGCGATGAGCAGTTCTTC.